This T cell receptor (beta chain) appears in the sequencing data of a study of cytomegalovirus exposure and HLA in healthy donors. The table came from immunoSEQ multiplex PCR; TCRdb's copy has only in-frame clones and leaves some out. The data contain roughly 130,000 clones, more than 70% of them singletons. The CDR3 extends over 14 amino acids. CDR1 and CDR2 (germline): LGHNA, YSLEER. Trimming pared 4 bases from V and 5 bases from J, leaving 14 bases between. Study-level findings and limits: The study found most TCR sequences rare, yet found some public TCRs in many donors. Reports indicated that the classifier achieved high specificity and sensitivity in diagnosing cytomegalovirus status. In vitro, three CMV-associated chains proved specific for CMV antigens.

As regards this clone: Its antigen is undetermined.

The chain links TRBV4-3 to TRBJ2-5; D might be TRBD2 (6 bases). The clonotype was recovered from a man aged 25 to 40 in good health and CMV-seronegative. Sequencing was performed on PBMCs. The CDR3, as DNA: TGCGCCAGCAGCCTAAGACTAGACCGGGAGACCCAGTACTTC. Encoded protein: CASSLRLDRETQYF.